Shown below are 30 T cell receptor beta chains from a single sample sequenced in a study of Tregs in tolerant kidney transplant recipients. Clones were read by immunoSEQ multiplex PCR, and TCRdb kept only the in-frame ones, dropping some. Its table lists under 35,000 clones. Recipients received nonmyeloablative bone marrow transplants from related graft donors, with transient mixed chimerism. The sequencing used CD4+ T cells from blood (PBMCs), collected 24 months after the transplant. All receptors derive from a human patient who received a combined kidney and bone marrow transplant. T cells may partly derive from the graft donor.

A word on this clone: The read stops 3 residues short of the end of the CDR3; the missing end is completed from the germline J gene. V usage is TRBV15 and J usage is TRBJ1-6; D is perhaps TRBD1 (5 bases). V was pared by 3 bases and J by 6 bases, with 9 bases between. CDR1 is LNHNV, CDR2 YYDKDF, per germline (reference sequence). The length of the CDR3 is 14 residues. CDR3 loop: CATSRGTSNSPLHF. Partial CDR3 DNA: TGTGCCACCAGCAGGGGGACTAGTAATTCACCC.

For this clone: The CDR3 is cut off 3 residues early in the read; its end comes from the germline J gene. The chain uses TRBV5-1 and TRBJ2-3; D might be TRBD2 (6 bases). There are 15 residues in the CDR3. V shed 4 bases and J shed 5 bases, with 17 bases lying between them. In germline, CDR1 is SGHRS, CDR2 YFSETQ. This CDR3 is CASSLGTPGGDTQYF. The part of the CDR3 DNA that was read is TGCGCCAGCAGCCTAGGGACCCCCGGGGGAGATACG.

Note on this clone: The CDR3 extends 3 residues past the end of the read, so its final part is completed from the germline J gene. The chain is built from TRBV20-1 and TRBJ2-5; TRBD2 matches at 11 bases. Looked up from germline, CDR1 is DFQATT and CDR2 is SNEGSKA (reference sequence). The junction had 5 bases not matched to a gene; V was cut back by 6 bases and J by 5 bases. The CDR3 spans 13 residues. The CDR3 sequence is CSAVSGREETQYF. Partial CDR3 DNA: TGCAGTGCCGTTAGCGGGAGGGAGGAGACC.

CDR3 DNA, as far as it was read: TGTGCCATTACTCGGGACAGGGACACAGATACG. Its protein product is CAITRDRDTDT. The CDR3 in its entirety is CAITRDRDTDTQYF. The chain links TRBV10-3 to TRBJ2-3, with TRBD1 matching over 9 bases. The CDR3 end lies 3 residues beyond the end of the read and is filled in from the germline J gene. Germline loops: CDR1 ENHRY, CDR2 SYGVKD. The CDR3 spans 14 residues. V lost 9 bases and J lost 2; bases outside the gene matches: 6.

Remarks on this clone: The read gets to within 3 residues of the CDR3 end, and the germline J gene fills in the rest. V and J are TRBV10-3 and TRBJ2-4; 8 bases agree with TRBD2. The CDR3 totals 15 residues. Germline CDR1 and CDR2: ENHRY and SYGVKD. Trimming at V came to 0 bases and at J to 4 bases, leaving 2 bases not matched to a gene. The CDR3 protein is CAISESVAGKNIQYF. Incomplete CDR3 DNA: TGTGCCATCAGTGAGTCTGTAGCGGGGAAAAACATT.

Concerning this clone itself: Read data end 3 residues before the CDR3 end; the end is taken from the germline J gene. V gene TRBV5-4 combines with J gene TRBJ1-2, with D perhaps TRBD1 (5 bases). CDR1 SGHNT and CDR2 YYREEE come from the germline V gene (reference sequence). This CDR3 is 13 amino acids long. V lost 5 bases and J 4 bases, leaving 12 bases between the germline ends. The CDR3 region is CASSTTATYGYTF. CDR3 DNA (partial): TGTGCCAGCAGTACGACAGCTACCTATGGC.

Judged by frequency, this clone is medium-sized. The read ends 3 residues early relative to the CDR3; the germline J gene fills the gap. The V and J genes are TRBV20-1 and TRBJ2-3; 7 bases match TRBD1. V trimming: 3 bases; J trimming: 5 bases; junction bases outside the gene matches: 11. The CDR3 consists of 15 residues. CDR1 DFQATT and CDR2 SNEGSKA come from the germline V gene (reference sequence). The CDR3: CSASPGTALGDTQYF. The part of the CDR3 DNA that was read is TGCAGTGCTAGCCCCGGGACAGCCCTGGGAGATACG.

Here the CDR3 reads CASSVSPGLVGRNEQFF. The DNA read from the CDR3 is TGTGCCAGCAGTGTTAGCCCGGGACTAGTGGGGCGCAATGAG. J is TRBJ2-1 and V is TRBV2, with TRBD2 identical over 8 bases. The read falls 3 residues short of the CDR3 end, and the missing part is taken from the germline J gene. The CDR3 is 17 amino acids. The J segment lost 6 bases and the V segment lost 4 bases, leaving 14 bases of the junction unmatched. Germline V gene data show CDR1 as SNHLY and CDR2 as FYNNEI.

As regards this clone: The missing CDR3 end, 3 residues past where the read stops, is filled in from the germline J gene. The chain combines TRBV20-1 with TRBJ2-1, with unresolved D. Trimming cost V 1 base and J 4 bases, with 5 bases left between them. The CDR3 covers 12 residues. Germline V CDR1 and CDR2: DFQATT, SNEGSKA (reference sequence). CDR3 region: CSARVAYNEQFF. The sequenced CDR3 bases are TGCAGTGCTAGAGTAGCTTACAATGAG.

For this clone: Coverage ceases 3 residues before the CDR3 finishes, and the germline J gene fills in the end. This sequence joins TRBV19 and TRBJ1-5, with D tentatively TRBD1 (6 bases). Germline V lookup: CDR1 LNHDA, CDR2 SQIVND (reference sequence). Trimming cost V 6 bases and J 6 bases, with 15 bases left between them. The CDR3 has 14 amino acids. CDR3 sequence reads: CASSQDDRFQPQHF. Incomplete CDR3 DNA: TGTGCCAGTAGCCAAGATGACAGGTTTCAGCCC.

A word on this clone: The CDR3 end falls 3 residues outside the read, so it is completed with the germline J gene. This chain connects TRBV20-1 to TRBJ2-7; TRBD2 agrees at 7 bases. Germline V gene sequence: CDR1 DFQATT, CDR2 SNEGSKA (reference sequence). The junction had 11 bases not matched to a gene; V was cut back by 2 bases and J by 4 bases. CDR3 length: 15 amino acids. CDR3 loop: CSARSKASGGYEQYF. Incomplete CDR3 DNA: TGCAGTGCTAGATCGAAGGCTAGCGGCGGATACGAG.

Concerning this clone itself: The DNA ends 3 residues before the CDR3 does, and the rest of the CDR3 is filled in from the germline J gene. V usage is TRBV20-1 and J usage is TRBJ2-1; TRBD2 matches 7 bases. CDR3 size: 14 residues. The V gene end was trimmed by 3 bases and the J gene end by 6 bases; junction bases not matched to a gene: 8. Germline V gene data show CDR1 as DFQATT and CDR2 as SNEGSKA (reference sequence). The sequenced CDR3 bases are TGCAGTGCTAGGGCTAGCGGAATCTTCAATGAG. Translation: CSARASGIFNE. The whole CDR3 region reads CSARASGIFNEQFF.

As for this clone: The missing CDR3 end, 3 residues past where the read stops, is filled in from the germline J gene. The V and J genes are TRBV10-3 and TRBJ2-7, with TRBD2 matching 7 bases. The germline V gene has CDR1 ENHRY and CDR2 SYGVKD. The ends lost 10 bases at V and 2 bases at J; junction bases unmatched: 8. The CDR3 consists of 13 residues. CDR3 in amino acids: CATASGGTYEQYF. The covered CDR3 bases are TGTGCCACCGCTAGCGGAGGTACCTACGAG.

Regarding this clone: From the germline J gene comes the end of the CDR3, since the read stops 3 residues before it. V gene TRBV10-3 combines with J gene TRBJ2-7; a possible D gene is TRBD1 (6 bases). Deletions cut 9 bases from V and 4 bases from J, with 10 bases between. Germline V gives CDR1 ENHRY, CDR2 SYGVKD. CDR3 length: 11 amino acids. The sequenced CDR3 bases are TGTGCCATACTACAGGGTTACGAG. Protein sequence: CAILQGYE. From start to end, the CDR3 is CAILQGYEQYF.

About this clone itself: The CDR3 is cut off 3 residues early in the read; its end comes from the germline J gene. The chain links TRBV18 to TRBJ2-1; 15 bases line up with TRBD2. The CDR3 has 20 amino acids. V was pared by 3 bases and J by 4 bases, with 13 bases of the junction left unmatched. Per germline, CDR1 KGHSH and CDR2 LQKENI. CDR3 bases read: TGTGCCAGCTCACCGCAAGAAGGACTAGCGGGAGGGCCAAATTACAATGAG. Its translation is CASSPQEGLAGGPNYNE. The whole CDR3 is CASSPQEGLAGGPNYNEQFF.

About this clone: The read stops 3 residues short of the end of the CDR3; the missing end is completed from the germline J gene. The chain joins TRBV18 to TRBJ2-3, with 8 bases matching TRBD2. The V gene's germline CDR1 is KGHSH and CDR2 LQKENI. The CDR3 spans 17 residues. The junction had 8 bases not matched to a gene; V was cut back by 3 bases and J by 0 bases. The CDR3 sequence is CASSPRLASDSTDTQYF. Incomplete CDR3 DNA: TGTGCCAGCTCACCGCGACTAGCGTCAGATAGCACAGATACG.

Concerning this clone: Sequencing ends 3 residues short of the CDR3 end; the germline J gene provides the rest. This sequence joins TRBV20-1 and TRBJ2-3; 7 positions agree with TRBD2. J was trimmed by 1 base and V by 2 bases; bases with no gene match: 6. The CDR3 runs 15 residues. The V gene's germline CDR1 is DFQATT and CDR2 SNEGSKA (reference sequence). The CDR3 sequence: CSARSPSGRTDTQYF. The sequenced CDR3 bases are TGCAGTGCTAGATCCCCTAGCGGCCGCACAGATACG.

On this clone itself: The read stops 3 residues short of the end of the CDR3; the missing end is completed from the germline J gene. This chain joins TRBV5-1 and TRBJ2-5; TRBD2 agrees at 8 bases. This CDR3 is 16 amino acids long. The V segment lost 2 bases and the J segment 2 bases; nucleotides outside the gene matches: 8. Germline V lookup: CDR1 SGHRS, CDR2 YFSETQ. CDR3 sequence: CASSLNLREGQETQYF. Partial CDR3 DNA: TGCGCCAGCAGCTTAAATTTACGGGAGGGGCAAGAGACC.

On this clone: The CDR3 extends 3 residues past the end of the read, so its final part is completed from the germline J gene. This chain connects TRBV29-1 to TRBJ1-2; 7 bases fit TRBD1. V lost 7 bases to trimming and J lost 4 bases; unmatched junction nucleotides: 9. CDR3 length: 13 residues. Germline V gene data show CDR1 as SQVTM and CDR2 as ANQGSEA. The CDR3 sequence: CSATARTGYGYTF. The part of the CDR3 DNA that was read is TGCAGCGCCACAGCCCGGACAGGCTATGGC.

With regard to this clone: The CDR3 goes on 3 residues after the read ends, and that part is filled in from the germline J gene. The rearrangement joins TRBV11-3 to TRBJ1-5; D is undetermined. The CDR3 spans 12 residues. The germline V gene has CDR1 SGHNT and CDR2 YENEEA. Trimming left V 5 bases short and J 7 bases short, with 9 bases between. The CDR3 DNA, read in part, is TGTGCCAGCAGCCCCCAGTGCCAGCCC. It translates to CASSPQCQP. The whole CDR3 sequence is CASSPQCQPQHF.

Turning to this clone: The read terminates 3 residues before the CDR3 end, so the remaining end is supplied by the germline J gene. This chain connects TRBV30 to TRBJ2-3; the match to TRBD1 covers 10 bases. The ends lost 3 bases at V and 6 bases at J; junction bases unmatched: 9. This CDR3 has 15 amino acids. The germline V gene has CDR1 GTSNPN and CDR2 SVGIG (reference sequence). Incomplete CDR3 DNA: TGTGCCTGGAGACAGGGACAGGGGAGGGGGGATACG. This translates into CAWRQGQGRGDT. The full CDR3 reads CAWRQGQGRGDTQYF.

Regarding this clone: The read finishes 3 residues shy of the CDR3 end, and the germline J gene is used to complete it. This sequence joins TRBV7-9 and TRBJ2-7; 8 nucleotides match TRBD1. Trimming cost V 0 bases and J 2 bases; bases outside gene matches: 3. This CDR3 comprises 15 residues. Germline V gene lookup returns CDR1 SEHNR and CDR2 FQNEAQ (reference sequence). Incomplete CDR3 DNA: TGTGCCAGCAGCTTAGCTACAGGGGGAACCTACGAG. It translates to CASSLATGGTYE. The full CDR3 protein reads CASSLATGGTYEQYF. Together with reference TRBV7-9 and TRBJ2-7, the CDR3 gives the full variable domain: DTGVSQNPRHKITKRGQNVTFRCDPISEHNRLYWYRQTLGQGPEFLTYFQNEAQLEKSRLLSDRFSAERPKGSFSTLEIQRTEQGDSAMYLCASSLATGGTYEQYFGPGTRLTVT.

A remark on this clone: The observed sequence ends 3 residues before the CDR3 terminus, with the missing tail filled in from the germline J gene. The chain couples TRBV20-1 to TRBJ2-2; D is unresolved. Trimming removed 3 bases from V and 4 bases from J, with 15 bases in between. The germline V gene has CDR1 DFQATT and CDR2 SNEGSKA (reference sequence). The CDR3 loop spans 15 amino acids. CDR3 protein: CSARAEKLVTGELFF. The part of the CDR3 DNA that was read is TGCAGTGCTAGGGCAGAAAAATTGGTCACCGGGGAG.

The CDR3 sequence is CAWSPLAAAGGTQYF. Partial CDR3 DNA: TGTGCCTGGAGTCCCCTGGCGGCAGCAGGGGGTACG. The genes are TRBV30 and TRBJ2-3; 7 bases match TRBD1. The read is 3 residues too short to cover the CDR3 end, so that end is filled in from the germline J gene. The trim removed 2 bases at V and 8 bases at J, leaving 13 bases unmatched. The CDR3 runs to 15 residues. Germline loops: CDR1 GTSNPN, CDR2 SVGIG (reference sequence).

In regard to this clone: The read gets to within 3 residues of the CDR3 end, and the germline J gene fills in the rest. This sequence joins TRBV4-2 and TRBJ2-2; 9 positions agree with TRBD1. V dropped 5 bases and J dropped 0; count of bases not matched to a gene: 4. Germline values: CDR1 LGHNA, CDR2 YNFKEQ. The CDR3 length is 16 residues. CDR3 sequence: CASSVGQGPNTGELFF. The covered CDR3 bases are TGTGCCAGCAGCGTCGGACAGGGGCCGAACACCGGGGAG.

Regarding this clone: The CDR3 goes on 3 residues after the read ends, and that part is filled in from the germline J gene. The gene calls are TRBV5-1 and TRBJ2-3; TRBD2 matches 14 bases. Germline V CDR1 and CDR2: SGHRS, YFSETQ. The junction had 12 bases not matched to a gene; V was cut back by 4 bases and J by 2 bases. The CDR3 extends over 19 amino acids. The CDR3 bases that were read are TGCGCCAGCAGCCTCGCCGGGACTAGCGGGAGATATAACACAGATACG. This codes for CASSLAGTSGRYNTDT. In full, the CDR3 is CASSLAGTSGRYNTDTQYF.

Comment on this clone: The read halts 3 residues ahead of the CDR3 end, with the missing end drawn from the germline J gene. The chain couples TRBV19 to TRBJ1-5; TRBD1 might be the D (6 bases). CDR3 length equals 17 residues. V lost 4 bases and J 2 bases, leaving 18 bases between the germline ends. Germline assignment: CDR1 LNHDA and CDR2 SQIVND (reference sequence). This chain's CDR3 is CASSTSPGVTGNQPQHF. The CDR3 bases that were read are TGTGCCAGTAGTACCTCCCCAGGGGTCACAGGCAATCAGCCC.

The CDR3 bases that were read are TGTGCCAGCAGCCCCCCGCAGGGTAGGTCCTACGAG. This gives the protein CASSPPQGRSYE. The whole CDR3 reads CASSPPQGRSYEQYF. The J gene is TRBJ2-7, the V gene TRBV7-2; the D gene is possibly TRBD1 (5 bases). The observed sequence ends 3 residues before the CDR3 terminus, with the missing tail filled in from the germline J gene. Deletions cut 5 bases from V and 1 base from J, with 15 bases between. The CDR3 is 15 residues long. In germline, CDR1 is SGHTA, CDR2 FQGNSA.

With regard to this clone: The CDR3 end lies 3 residues beyond the end of the read and is filled in from the germline J gene. V is TRBV7-2 and J is TRBJ1-5; tentative D call: TRBD1 (5 bases). The CDR3 spans 15 residues. V was clipped by 4 bases and J by 6 bases, with 16 bases between them. The germline V gene encodes CDR1 SGHTA and CDR2 FQGNSA. CDR3 residues: CASSSGTGGFQPQHF. The sequenced part of the CDR3 DNA is TGTGCCAGCAGCTCCGGGACTGGCGGGTTTCAGCCC.

Remarks on this clone: The DNA ends 3 residues before the CDR3 does, and the rest of the CDR3 is filled in from the germline J gene. V usage is TRBV19 and J usage is TRBJ2-3; 9 bases map to TRBD1. The germline V gene encodes CDR1 LNHDA and CDR2 SQIVND (reference sequence). V lost 3 bases to trimming and J lost 5 bases; unmatched junction nucleotides: 6. This CDR3 spans 15 amino acids. The CDR3: CASSIGDRGLDTQYF. The sequenced CDR3 bases are TGTGCCAGTAGTATCGGTGACAGGGGGTTAGATACG. The entire variable domain, with the rest obtained from reference TRBV19 and TRBJ2-3, is as follows: DGGITQSPKYLFRKEGQNVTLSCEQNLNHDAMYWYRQDPGQGLRLIYYSQIVNDFQKGDIAEGYSVSREKKESFPLTVTSAQKNPTAFYLCASSIGDRGLDTQYFGPGTRLTVL.